The clone carrying this T cell receptor (beta chain) appeared once. With 10 bases removed from V and 6 bases from J, the gap between germline ends came to 10 bases. The CDR3 contains 11 residues. Germline assignment: CDR1 SNHLY and CDR2 FYNNEI. The data are from a study of cytomegalovirus exposure and HLA in healthy donors. Here immunoSEQ multiplex PCR was the method, and the copy in TCRdb shows in-frame clones only, minus some. Of about 140,000 clones detected, 80% to 90% appear once; the ten largest clones hold less than 3%. The TCR comes from a young man in good health and CMV-seronegative. Specimen: PBMCs. The J gene is TRBJ2-1, the V gene TRBV2; no definite D call. The CDR3 region has the DNA TGTGCCATCCTACAGTCCAATGAGCAGTTCTTC. This gives the protein CAILQSNEQFF.